Below are 21 T cell receptor beta chains sequenced from a single sample in a study of blood T cell repertoires in COVID-19 (TCRdb year 2020). Libraries were built with the immunoSEQ multiplex PCR assay. Here the immuneACCESS table is served through TCRdb, limited to in-frame sequences with V and J called. Missing clones are a known gap in these copies; in checked studies unresolved V genes cover under half, and the rest lacks a known reason. This sample has roughly 330,000 clones in its table, and around four fifths of those were observed once. The ten top clones hold roughly 1.1% of the sample. The sequenced sample consisted of peripheral blood. These receptors were collected from a woman aged 50 to 60 with acute or convalescent COVID-19.

The chain links TRBV5-1 to TRBJ1-4, with TRBD1 matching 8 bases. V gave up 1 base and J gave up 6 bases; unmatched junction bases: 5. CDR1 SGHRS and CDR2 YFSETQ come from the germline V gene. This CDR3 comprises 15 residues. CDR3 region: CASSLTGGSDEKLFF. For the CDR3, the DNA is TGCGCCAGCAGCTTGACAGGGGGAAGCGATGAAAAACTGTTTTTT.

The chain links TRBV5-4 to TRBJ2-3; D call uncertain. CDR1 and CDR2 from the germline V gene are SGHNT and YYREEE (reference sequence). This CDR3 comprises 15 residues. Trimming took 0 bases from V and 2 from J, leaving 10 bases between them. CDR3 region: CASSLASEFTDTQYF. CDR3 sequence (DNA): TGTGCCAGCAGCTTGGCGAGCGAGTTCACAGATACGCAGTATTTT. The variable domain in full, completed from reference TRBV5-4 and TRBJ2-3, reads ETGVTQSPTHLIKTRGQQVTLRCSSQSGHNTVSWYQQALGQGPQFIFQYYREEENGRGNFPPRFSGLQFPNYSSELNVNALELDDSALYLCASSLASEFTDTQYFGPGTRLTVL.

The J gene is TRBJ2-7, the V gene TRBV12-5, with 10 bases identical to TRBD1. Germline-derived CDR1 and CDR2 are LGHNT and FRNRAP. This CDR3 region has 15 residues. Losses at the gene ends were 2 bases for V and 2 bases for J; bases not matched to a gene: 3. The CDR3, as DNA: TGTGCTAGTGGTTTGCCAGGGACAGGGGCCTACGAGCAGTACGTC. Encoded protein: CASGLPGTGAYEQYV.

A few counts support this clone. This chain links TRBV4-1 with TRBJ1-2; perhaps TRBD1 as D (6 bases). Trimming pared 0 bases from V and 4 bases from J, leaving 18 bases between. CDR1 MGHRA and CDR2 YSYEKL come from the germline V gene. The CDR3 totals 17 residues. The CDR3 DNA is TGCGCCAGCAGCCAAGAATCCAGGGGCGGTCTCTTCTATGGCTACACCTTC. Residues: CASSQESRGGLFYGYTF.

The genes are TRBV2 and TRBJ2-5, with 8 bases aligning to TRBD2. There are 17 residues in the CDR3. CDR1 and CDR2 from the germline V gene are SNHLY and FYNNEI. The ends lost 5 bases at V and 0 bases at J; junction bases unmatched: 11. The CDR3 bases are TGTGCCAGCAGTCAGATGCGGGGGACTAGTTACCAAGAGACCCAGTACTTC. It yields the protein CASSQMRGTSYQETQYF.

The chain's CDR3 is CASSLEGGGTDTQYF. CDR3 DNA: TGTGCCAGCAGCTTAGAAGGAGGAGGGACAGATACGCAGTATTTT. V is TRBV7-2 and J is TRBJ2-3; possible D gene TRBD2, 6 bases. This CDR3 region has 15 residues. V was trimmed by 1 base and J by 3 bases, leaving 11 bases between them. Germline loops: CDR1 SGHTA, CDR2 FQGNSA.

The genes are TRBV24-1 and TRBJ2-3, with 8 nucleotides matching TRBD1. With 4 bases clipped from V and 3 bases from J, the junction kept 8 bases outside the gene matches. The CDR3 contains 16 residues. CDR1 KGHDR and CDR2 SFDVKD come from the germline V gene. CDR3 sequence (DNA): TGTGCCACCAGTGACCCAGGGGGCGCCGAGACAGATACGCAGTATTTT. Translation: CATSDPGGAETDTQYF.

The V and J genes are TRBV5-1 and TRBJ2-3; 13 positions agree with TRBD2. The length of the CDR3 is 15 residues. J was trimmed by 4 bases and V by 4 bases; bases with no gene match: 3. The germline V gene encodes CDR1 SGHRS and CDR2 YFSETQ. The CDR3, as DNA: TGCGCCAGCAGCGAACTAGCGGGGGGGCCAGATACGCAGTATTTT. Protein: CASSELAGGPDTQYF.

This sequence joins TRBV18 and TRBJ1-4, with a weak D call TRBD1 (6 bases). The germline V and J ends were trimmed by 0 bases and 8 bases, with 13 bases remaining between them. The CDR3 length is 15 residues. Germline assignment: CDR1 KGHSH and CDR2 LQKENI. The CDR3 region has the DNA TGTGCCAGCTCACCACCCTCAGGGGTGCGAGAAAAACTGTTTTTT. This sequence encodes CASSPPSGVREKLFF.

The rearrangement links TRBV11-3 to TRBJ2-6; D is uncertain. CDR1 is SGHNT, CDR2 YENEEA, per germline. The CDR3 length is 15 residues. The V gene lost 1 base and the J gene lost 0 bases, with 4 bases spanning the gap. As DNA, the CDR3 is TGTGCCAGCAGCTTAGGCGCCTCTGGGGCCAACGTCCTGACTTTC. Encoded protein: CASSLGASGANVLTF.

The V gene is TRBV12-3 or TRBV12-4, the J gene TRBJ1-1; D unclear. Trimming removed 3 bases from V and 5 bases from J, with 7 bases in between. The CDR3 loop spans 12 amino acids. For the CDR3, the DNA is TGTGCCAGCAGTTTGGCGGGTACTGAAGCTTTCTTT. It translates to CASSLAGTEAFF.

CDR3 nucleotide sequence: TGTGCCAGCAGTCCCAACAGGGGGTCCTACGAGCAGTACGTC. Translating gives CASSPNRGSYEQYV. This sequence joins TRBV28 and TRBJ2-7; 8 bases line up with TRBD1. After removal of 5 bases from V and 1 base from J, the junction contained 4 bases not matched to a gene. This CDR3 has 14 amino acids. Germline CDR1 is MDHEN and CDR2 is SYDVKM.

V usage is TRBV7-2 and J usage is TRBJ2-3, with D perhaps TRBD2 (7 bases). The CDR3 extends over 16 amino acids. Germline V gene sequence: CDR1 SGHTA, CDR2 FQGNSA. V was clipped by 3 bases and J by 2 bases, with 15 bases between them. The CDR3 DNA follows: TGTGCCAGCAGCTTCCTCGGGGGGCGGGTCACAGATACGCAGTATTTT. This codes for CASSFLGGRVTDTQYF.

This clone was picked up one time. V gene TRBV9 combines with J gene TRBJ2-7, with 8 bases matching TRBD2. Germline loops: CDR1 SGDLS, CDR2 YYNGEE. Germline trimming cut 0 bases from V and 7 bases from J; bases unmatched to any gene: 3. The CDR3 is 13 amino acids. The CDR3 region has the DNA TGTGCCAGCAGCGTAGGGTTAGCGGGGGAGCAGTACGTC. It yields the protein CASSVGLAGEQYV.

The CDR3 spells CASRPVGGQGNTEAFF. CDR3 bases: TGCGCCAGCAGGCCGGTCGGCGGACAGGGAAACACTGAAGCTTTCTTT. V gene TRBV5-1 combines with J gene TRBJ1-1; 8 bases align to TRBD1. The CDR3 extends over 16 amino acids. Trimming took 5 bases from V and 2 from J; bases not matched to a gene: 11. Per the germline V gene, CDR1 is SGHRS and CDR2 is YFSETQ. The full variable domain, its missing parts supplied by reference TRBV5-1 and TRBJ1-1, is KAGVTQTPRYLIKTRGQQVTLSCSPISGHRSVSWYQQTPGQGLQFLFEYFSETQRNKGNFPGRFSGRQFSNSRSEMNVSTLELGDSALYLCASRPVGGQGNTEAFFGQGTRLTVV.

V usage is TRBV12-3 or TRBV12-4 and J usage is TRBJ1-1, with 7 bases identical to TRBD1. V lost 3 bases to trimming and J lost 10 bases; unmatched junction nucleotides: 8. This CDR3 has 13 residues. CDR3 in DNA: TGTGCCAGCAGTTTTAGGCAGGGGGTAGGAGCTTTCTTT. Protein product: CASSFRQGVGAFF.

Here the CDR3 reads CAISGGGNTEAFF. CDR3 sequence (DNA): TGTGCCATCAGTGGAGGGGGGAACACTGAAGCTTTCTTT. The chain combines TRBV10-3 with TRBJ1-1; a weak D match, TRBD1 (6 bases). CDR1 and CDR2 (germline): ENHRY, SYGVKD. Trimming cost V 4 bases and J 1 base, with 7 bases left between them. The CDR3 runs to 13 residues.

The gene calls are TRBV10-1 and TRBJ2-2; the D is unclear. The V gene's germline CDR1 is WNHNN and CDR2 SYGVQD (reference sequence). V dropped 6 bases and J dropped 0 bases, with 8 bases sitting between them. The CDR3 loop spans 14 amino acids. For the CDR3, the DNA is TGCGCCAGCAGAATCAGTCCGAACACCGGGGAGCTGTTTTTT. Residues: CASRISPNTGELFF.

The count of this clone is one. The chain joins TRBV6-6 to TRBJ2-5; 10 nucleotides line up with TRBD2. V trimming: 0 bases; J trimming: 3 bases; junction bases outside the gene matches: 4. Germline V gives CDR1 MNHNY, CDR2 SVGAGI (reference sequence). The CDR3 consists of 16 residues. The CDR3 coding sequence is TGTGCCAGCAGTTACTCTCGGCTAGCGGGAGAAGAGACCCAGTACTTC. Translation: CASSYSRLAGEETQYF.

This clone was seen only once. The V and J genes are TRBV7-9 and TRBJ2-1, with D perhaps TRBD1 (5 bases). CDR1 SEHNR and CDR2 FQNEAQ come from the germline V gene (reference sequence). Trimming left V 4 bases short and J 7 bases short, with 11 bases between. The CDR3 is 13 residues long. CDR3 DNA: TGTGCCAGCAGCTCCGTAAGGGGAAATGAGCAGTTCTTC. It encodes CASSSVRGNEQFF.

This rearrangement joins TRBV5-1 to TRBJ2-1; D gene ambiguous. CDR3 length: 15 residues. The germline CDR1 and CDR2 sequences are SGHRS and YFSETQ. The ends were cut back, 4 bases at V and 3 bases at J, with 14 bases in the middle. This CDR3 reads CASSTAGYDYNEQFF. The CDR3 bases are TGCGCCAGCAGCACCGCAGGATATGACTACAATGAGCAGTTCTTC. Looking up the rest from reference TRBV5-1 and TRBJ2-1 gives the full variable domain: KAGVTQTPRYLIKTRGQQVTLSCSPISGHRSVSWYQQTPGQGLQFLFEYFSETQRNKGNFPGRFSGRQFSNSRSEMNVSTLELGDSALYLCASSTAGYDYNEQFFGPGTRLTVL.